These 29 T cell receptor beta chains came from one sample sequenced in a study of blood T cell repertoires in COVID-19. The method was immunoSEQ multiplex PCR; TCRdb's version includes in-frame clones alone and lacks a portion of them. The table has a few hundred thousand clones, approximately 90% seen once; the top ten hold 0.86%. The specimen sequenced was PBMCs or T cells enriched from blood (not recorded which). All receptors come from a woman in her 40s who had been exposed to COVID-19.

The rearrangement links TRBV7-9 to TRBJ1-2, with D tentatively TRBD1 (5 bases). The germline V and J ends were trimmed by 4 bases and 0 bases, with 12 bases remaining between them. Germline V CDR1 and CDR2: SEHNR, FQNEAQ (reference sequence). This CDR3 is built from 15 residues. The CDR3 coding sequence is TGTGCCAGCAGCTACAGGCCAGGCCCTAACTATGGCTACACCTTC. Translated: CASSYRPGPNYGYTF. Using reference TRBV7-9 and TRBJ1-2 for the parts outside the CDR3, the full variable domain is DTGVSQNPRHKITKRGQNVTFRCDPISEHNRLYWYRQTLGQGPEFLTYFQNEAQLEKSRLLSDRFSAERPKGSFSTLEIQRTEQGDSAMYLCASSYRPGPNYGYTFGSGTRLTVV.

The chain carries TRBV3-1 (or the pseudogene TRBV3-2) and TRBJ1-1; D ambiguous. CDR1 is LGHDT, CDR2 YNNKEL, per germline (reference sequence). This CDR3 comprises 17 residues. Trimming took off 0 bases at V and 1 base at J, with 15 bases between the two ends. In nucleotides, the CDR3 is TGTGCCAGCAGCCAAGAGACGGGCCACGGAGGGAACACTGAAGCTTTCTTT. Its protein product is CASSQETGHGGNTEAFF.

Here the CDR3 reads CAWSVRQGNGYTF. In DNA, the CDR3 is TGTGCCTGGAGTGTAAGGCAGGGGAATGGCTACACCTTC. The chain joins TRBV30 to TRBJ1-2, with D perhaps TRBD1 (6 bases). The CDR3 extends over 13 amino acids. Germline CDR1 reads GTSNPN; CDR2 reads SVGIG (reference sequence). V lost 0 bases and J 6 bases, leaving 11 bases between the germline ends. Looking up the rest from reference TRBV30 and TRBJ1-2 gives the full variable domain: SQTIHQWPATLVQPVGSPLSLECTVEGTSNPNLYWYRQAAGRGLQLLFYSVGIGQISSEVPQNLSASRPQDRQFILSSKKLLLSDSGFYLCAWSVRQGNGYTFGSGTRLTVV.

This chain links TRBV5-1 with TRBJ2-3, with 9 nucleotides matching TRBD1. This CDR3 is built from 13 residues. Germline lookup yields CDR1 SGHRS and CDR2 YFSETQ. V gave up 5 bases and J gave up 3 bases; unmatched junction bases: 1. DNA of the CDR3: TGCGCCAGCAGTGGACAGGGGACAGATACGCAGTATTTT. Translated, it gives CASSGQGTDTQYF.

The chain couples TRBV4-3 to TRBJ2-1; the match to TRBD2 covers 8 bases. V lost 1 base, J lost 5 bases, and 7 bases stayed unmatched. CDR3 length equals 16 residues. Per the germline V gene, CDR1 is LGHNA and CDR2 is YSLEER. For the CDR3, the DNA is TGCGCCAGCAGCCAAGGTGCGGGAGGAGGGGACAATGAGCAGTTCTTC. Translating it yields CASSQGAGGGDNEQFF.

CDR3 bases: TGTGCCAGCAGTTTTGTTGGACCAGGGTCCCCCCCCCAGCATTTT. Amino acids: CASSFVGPGSPPQHF. The chain couples TRBV27 to TRBJ1-5, with D perhaps TRBD1 (5 bases). V lost 3 bases to trimming and J lost 10 bases, with 19 bases between them. The CDR3 extends over 15 amino acids. Germline V gene lookup returns CDR1 MNHEY and CDR2 SMNVEV (reference sequence).

The V and J genes are TRBV10-1 and TRBJ2-6; TRBD1 matches 8 bases. The CDR3 runs 17 residues. The germline CDR1 and CDR2 sequences are WNHNN and SYGVQD (reference sequence). The V gene end was trimmed by 4 bases and the J gene end by 1 base; junction bases not matched to a gene: 6. As DNA, the CDR3 is TGCGCCAGCAGTGCAGGGGGCGGTCGTTCTGGGGCCAACGTCCTGACTTTC. Translation gives CASSAGGGRSGANVLTF.

This clone came up once. The chain couples TRBV15 to TRBJ2-7; tentative D call: TRBD2 (5 bases). CDR1 is LNHNV and CDR2 is YYDKDF in the germline V gene (reference sequence). The CDR3 is made up of 16 amino acids. Trimming shortened V by 0 bases and J by 3 bases, and 15 bases separated the two germline ends. The CDR3 reads CATSRDPTGSYYEQYF. The CDR3 bases are TGTGCCACCAGCAGAGATCCGACGGGAAGTTACTACGAGCAGTACTTC.

The chain is built from TRBV5-5 and TRBJ1-1; D ambiguous. Germline CDR1 SGHKS, CDR2 YYEKEE (reference sequence). This CDR3 has 14 amino acids. V lost 5 bases to trimming and J lost 3 bases, with 14 bases between them. The CDR3 loop is CASRRDMVDTEAFF. CDR3 bases: TGTGCCAGCAGGCGGGATATGGTAGACACTGAAGCTTTCTTT.

This clone was found once. This chain joins TRBV3-1 (or the pseudogene TRBV3-2) and TRBJ1-6; D is possibly TRBD1 (6 bases). Trimming took off 2 bases at V and 9 bases at J, with 8 bases between the two ends. The CDR3 contains 13 residues. Germline CDR1 and CDR2: LGHDT and YNNKEL (reference sequence). CDR3 sequence (DNA): TGTGCCAGCAGCCAAACAGGGCGTTCACCCCTCCACTTT. Translating gives CASSQTGRSPLHF.

The chain couples TRBV10-3 to TRBJ1-1; possibly TRBD1 for D (6 bases). The germline V gene has CDR1 ENHRY and CDR2 SYGVKD. The CDR3 is 14 amino acids. The germline V and J ends were trimmed by 4 bases and 1 base, with 10 bases remaining between them. The chain's CDR3 is CAISVGQPNTEAFF. The CDR3 bases are TGTGCCATCAGTGTGGGACAACCGAACACTGAAGCTTTCTTT.

The chain links TRBV14 to TRBJ2-2; weak D call: TRBD2 (6 bases). Germline V lookup: CDR1 SGHDN, CDR2 FVKESK. The CDR3 covers 17 residues. With 3 bases removed from V and 7 bases from J, the gap between germline ends came to 21 bases. Here the CDR3 reads CASSQSHLARRDGELFF. CDR3 nucleotide sequence: TGTGCCAGCAGCCAGTCCCACCTAGCGAGACGGGACGGGGAGCTGTTTTTT.

The count of this clone is one. The chain couples TRBV12-5 to TRBJ1-1, with D unresolved. Trimming removed 1 base at V and 2 bases at J, with 8 bases between. The germline CDR1 and CDR2 sequences are LGHNT and FRNRAP. The CDR3 covers 14 residues. CDR3: CASGLGRLNTEAFF. CDR3 bases: TGTGCTAGTGGTTTGGGCAGACTAAACACTGAAGCTTTCTTT. The full variable domain, with the rest looked up from reference TRBV12-5 and TRBJ1-1, is DARVTQTPRHKVTEMGQEVTMRCQPILGHNTVFWYRQTMMQGLELLAYFRNRAPLDDSGMPKDRFSAEMPDATLATLKIQPSEPRDSAVYFCASGLGRLNTEAFFGQGTRLTVV.

The chain uses TRBV5-4 and TRBJ2-7, with D unclear. Trimming shortened V by 3 bases and J by 0 bases, and 10 bases separated the two germline ends. The CDR3 is made up of 14 amino acids. CDR1 is SGHNT, CDR2 YYREEE, per germline (reference sequence). CDR3 in DNA: TGTGCCAGCAGCTCGGAGTTGAGCTCCTACGAGCAGTACTTC. Encoded protein: CASSSELSSYEQYF.

The rearrangement uses TRBV3-1 (or the pseudogene TRBV3-2) and TRBJ1-2; 8 bases match TRBD1. The length of the CDR3 is 14 residues. Trimming cost V 4 bases and J 5 bases; bases outside gene matches: 6. CDR1 and CDR2 (germline): LGHDT, YNNKEL (reference sequence). The CDR3, as DNA: TGTGCCAGCAGCCGCCAGGGGGCGCGTTATGGCTACACCTTC. It codes for CASSRQGARYGYTF.

The chain joins TRBV27 to TRBJ2-5; 10 positions match TRBD2. Germline CDR1 MNHEY, CDR2 SMNVEV (reference sequence). The CDR3 is 15 residues long. V gave up 5 bases and J gave up 3 bases; unmatched junction bases: 6. The chain's CDR3 is CASSKASGGEETQYF. CDR3 coding DNA: TGTGCCAGCAGTAAAGCAAGCGGGGGGGAAGAGACCCAGTACTTC.

The chain uses TRBV7-2 and TRBJ1-3; 9 positions match TRBD1. Germline assignment: CDR1 SGHTA and CDR2 FQGNSA. The CDR3 sequence is 15 residues long. The V and J ends lost 4 bases and 8 bases, in that order; junction bases with no gene match: 9. The CDR3 region has the DNA TGTGCCAGCAGCTCCCAGGGACAGGGCCCGCACACCATATATTTT. This sequence encodes CASSSQGQGPHTIYF. Using reference TRBV7-2 and TRBJ1-3 for the parts outside the CDR3, the full variable domain is GAGVSQSPSNKVTEKGKDVELRCDPISGHTALYWYRQSLGQGLEFLIYFQGNSAPDKSGLPSDRFSAERTGGSVSTLTIQRTQQEDSAVYLCASSSQGQGPHTIYFGEGSWLTVV.

The chain is built from TRBV7-2 and TRBJ2-5, with D tentatively TRBD2 (5 bases). The V gene's germline CDR1 is SGHTA and CDR2 FQGNSA. V lost 7 bases and J 5 bases, leaving 14 bases between the germline ends. The CDR3 covers 13 residues. The CDR3 is CASNVQRGETQYF. The CDR3 DNA sequence: TGTGCCAGCAACGTCCAGCGCGGGGAGACCCAGTACTTC.

This clone was detected once. The chain recombines TRBV5-5 with TRBJ2-2, with a weak D call TRBD1 (5 bases). The CDR3 spans 16 residues. CDR1 and CDR2 (germline): SGHKS, YYEKEE (reference sequence). V was cut by 1 base and J by 2 bases, with 12 bases left in between. The CDR3 spells CASSLPQGLNTGELFF. The CDR3 nucleotides read TGTGCCAGCAGCTTGCCCCAGGGCCTAAACACCGGGGAGCTGTTTTTT.

V usage is TRBV18 and J usage is TRBJ2-7; 10 positions match TRBD1. This CDR3 contains 15 residues. CDR1 is KGHSH and CDR2 is LQKENI in the germline V gene. V shed 3 bases and J 3 bases; nucleotides not matched to a gene: 5. CDR3 region: CASSPPGTGVYEQYF. The CDR3 DNA reads TGTGCCAGCTCACCTCCCGGGACAGGGGTCTACGAGCAGTACTTC.

The genes are TRBV12-3 or TRBV12-4 and TRBJ2-5; no definite D call. The ends were cut back, 3 bases at V and 3 bases at J, with 2 bases in the middle. This CDR3 spans 11 amino acids. CDR3 in amino acids: CASSFKETQYF. DNA of the CDR3: TGTGCCAGCAGTTTCAAAGAGACCCAGTACTTC.

This chain connects TRBV10-2 to TRBJ1-1; D remains unclear. This CDR3 is 12 amino acids long. The germline V gene encodes CDR1 WSHSY and CDR2 SAAADI. V gave up 2 bases and J gave up 7 bases, with 8 bases separating them. This CDR3 is CASSERVGEAFF. In DNA form, the CDR3 reads TGCGCCAGCAGTGAGCGGGTAGGTGAAGCTTTCTTT.

The chain couples TRBV5-4 to TRBJ1-2, with D possibly TRBD1 on 5 matching bases. Germline V gives CDR1 SGHNT, CDR2 YYREEE (reference sequence). The CDR3 totals 14 residues. Between the trimmed V and J ends, which lost 4 bases and 9 bases, there was a span of 19 bases. Here the CDR3 DNA reads TGTGCCAGCAGCACGGGACCGGGACTCTCCAGCTACACCTTC. Its translation: CASSTGPGLSSYTF.

V is TRBV3-1 (or the pseudogene TRBV3-2) and J is TRBJ1-4, with 7 nucleotides matching TRBD1. The germline gives CDR1 LGHDT, CDR2 YNNKEL (reference sequence). The CDR3 contains 17 residues. The J segment lost 2 bases and the V segment lost 2 bases, leaving 8 bases of the junction unmatched. This chain's CDR3 is CASSQYFGRGTNEKLFF. Here the CDR3 DNA reads TGTGCCAGCAGCCAATATTTTGGCAGGGGGACTAATGAAAAACTGTTTTTT.

The V call is TRBV30, the J call TRBJ1-2; D may be TRBD1 (6 bases). Germline assignment: CDR1 GTSNPN and CDR2 SVGIG (reference sequence). The CDR3 has 12 amino acids. Trimming removed 5 bases at V and 7 bases at J, with 14 bases between. The CDR3 region is CAWRRVGGGYTF. CDR3 coding DNA: TGTGCCTGGCGCAGGGTAGGGGGTGGCTACACCTTC.

This chain links TRBV18 with TRBJ2-7; D is perhaps TRBD1 (6 bases). The germline CDR1 and CDR2 sequences are KGHSH and LQKENI. The CDR3 has 13 residues. With 3 bases removed from V and 5 bases from J, the gap between germline ends came to 11 bases. The CDR3, as DNA: TGTGCCAGCTCACCCGGACAGTCTAACGAGCAGTACTTC. Amino acids: CASSPGQSNEQYF.

The V call is TRBV29-1, the J call TRBJ1-1; 8 bases are shared with TRBD1. Per germline, CDR1 SQVTM and CDR2 ANQGSEA. This CDR3 contains 13 residues. V shed 7 bases, J shed 2 bases, and the junction held 6 bases outside the gene matches. The chain's CDR3 is CSASTGVNTEAFF. CDR3 nucleotide sequence: TGCAGCGCTTCGACAGGGGTCAACACTGAAGCTTTCTTT. Full variable domain (missing parts from reference TRBV29-1 and TRBJ1-1): SAVISQKPSRDICQRGTSLTIQCQVDSQVTMMFWYRQQPGQSLTLIATANQGSEATYESGFVIDKFPISRPNLTFSTLTVSNMSPEDSSIYLCSASTGVNTEAFFGQGTRLTVV.

V is TRBV7-3 and J is TRBJ2-6; 8 nucleotides match TRBD1. The J segment lost 9 bases and the V segment lost 5 bases, leaving 6 bases of the junction unmatched. The germline V gene has CDR1 SGHTA and CDR2 FQGTGA. The CDR3 loop spans 14 amino acids. The CDR3 sequence is CASSAGQGGNVLTF. For the CDR3, the DNA is TGTGCCAGCAGCGCCGGACAGGGTGGCAACGTCCTGACTTTC.

CDR3: CAWSPPMSNQPQHF. In DNA form, the CDR3 reads TGTGCCTGGAGCCCACCTATGAGCAATCAGCCCCAGCATTTT. The J gene is TRBJ1-5, the V gene TRBV30; unclear D gene. Trimming removed 3 bases at V and 1 base at J, with 10 bases between. This CDR3 spans 14 amino acids. In germline, CDR1 is GTSNPN, CDR2 SVGIG (reference sequence).